This note documents a single TCR beta chain sequence. The antigen remains undetermined. Clones were sequenced by immunoSEQ multiplex PCR, and TCRdb holds only the in-frame ones, with some missing. Of tens of thousands of clones in the sample, about 88% were seen once. The tumor samples were collected prior to definitive surgery or chemotherapy. The CDR3 is 14 amino acids. J gave up 4 bases and V 7 bases, and 7 bases lay outside the gene matches. Germline V gene lookup returns CDR1 SQVTM and CDR2 ANQGSEA. The data originate from a study of high-grade serous ovarian cancer treatment subgroups. Study-wide results and caveats: CDR1 and CDR2 were left unanalyzed; analyses focused on CDR3. These tumor repertoires lack spatial information from bulk sequencing. Clonal relatedness tracked neoantigen level, and by trend copy number and mutation load.

The chain employs TRBV29-1 and TRBJ1-4, with TRBD1 identical over 9 bases. Sequencing was performed on tumor tissue. The TCR comes from a human donor with high-grade serous ovarian cancer. The DNA of the CDR3 is TGCAGCGCCCGGCCGGGACAGGGTAATGAAAAACTGTTTTTT. Translated, it gives CSARPGQGNEKLFF.